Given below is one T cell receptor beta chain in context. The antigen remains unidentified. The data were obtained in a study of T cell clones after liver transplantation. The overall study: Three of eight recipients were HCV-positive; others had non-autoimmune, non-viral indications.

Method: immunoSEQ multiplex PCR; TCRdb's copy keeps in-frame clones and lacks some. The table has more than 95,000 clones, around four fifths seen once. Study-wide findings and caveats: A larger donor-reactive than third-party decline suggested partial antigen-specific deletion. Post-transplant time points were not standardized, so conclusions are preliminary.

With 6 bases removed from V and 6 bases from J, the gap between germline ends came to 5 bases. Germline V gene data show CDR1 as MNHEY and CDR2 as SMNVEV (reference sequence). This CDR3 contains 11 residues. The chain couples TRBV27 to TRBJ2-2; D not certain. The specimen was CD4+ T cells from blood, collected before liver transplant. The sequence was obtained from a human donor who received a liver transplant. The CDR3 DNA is TGTGCCAGCAGCATCTCCGGGGAGCTGTTTTTT. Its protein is CASSISGELFF.